This TCR beta chain is drawn from a study of blood T cell repertoires in COVID-19. Deletions cut 0 bases from V and 5 bases from J, with 8 bases between. The CDR3 is 13 residues long. CDR1 SEHNR and CDR2 FQNEAQ come from the germline V gene (reference sequence). Here immunoSEQ multiplex PCR was the method, and the copy in TCRdb shows in-frame clones only, minus some. The sample lists 150,000 to 200,000 clones, about 80% occurring once. The chain joins TRBV7-9 to TRBJ2-7; a possible D gene is TRBD2 (6 bases). The sequenced sample consisted of peripheral blood. The sequence was obtained from a man in his 60s with acute or convalescent COVID-19. The CDR3 protein is CASSLARRDEQYF. In nucleotides, the CDR3 is TGTGCCAGCAGCTTAGCGAGGAGGGACGAGCAGTACTTC.